The clone carrying this T cell receptor beta chain showed up just once. Its cognate antigen is unknown. The germline gives CDR1 SGHRS, CDR2 YFSETQ. J gave up 2 bases and V 3 bases, and 4 bases lay outside the gene matches. The CDR3 is 14 amino acids. Some clones are missing from TCRdb's copy, which holds only in-frame ones; the method was immunoSEQ multiplex PCR. This sample has approximately 5,000 clones, with roughly two thirds found just once. The sample belongs to a study of CD8 T cell repertoires and HIV-1 epitope variants. About the study: 1M T cells were kept uncultured as a baseline.

Study-level findings and limits: Of 8 or 9 antigen-specific beta clonotypes, about six appeared to cross-react with escape variants.

The chain has TRBV5-1 and TRBJ1-1; 7 bases fit TRBD1. The TCR was taken from a male donor with HIV. The sample consisted of cultured CD8+ T cells derived from PBMCs. CDR3 in amino acids: CASSSGQINTEAFF. The CDR3 DNA follows: TGCGCCAGCAGCTCGGGACAGATAAACACTGAAGCTTTCTTT.